This entry concerns a single T cell receptor (beta chain). TCRdb fed the reads into MiXCR, producing one record per CDR3 protein. The sample consists of under 800,000 distinct CDR3 sequences, 20% to 30% of them appearing once. The data were obtained in a study of T cell repertoires in cytomegalovirus infection. The CDR3 is 15 residues long. With 4 bases removed from V and 6 bases from J, the gap between germline ends came to 19 bases. From germline, CDR1 is SGHDT and CDR2 YYEEEE. This clonotype was obtained from a human donor in good health (CMV status not recorded). Some clones in this sample may be carry-over from other donors' samples. Sequenced: CD8+ T cells from PBMCs. The V and J genes are TRBV5-6 and TRBJ1-1, with D perhaps TRBD1 (5 bases). The DNA of the CDR3 is TGTGCCAGCAGCCTCGGGGGTCGAGGACTAGCTGAAGCTTTCTTT. Translation: CASSLGGRGLAEAFF.